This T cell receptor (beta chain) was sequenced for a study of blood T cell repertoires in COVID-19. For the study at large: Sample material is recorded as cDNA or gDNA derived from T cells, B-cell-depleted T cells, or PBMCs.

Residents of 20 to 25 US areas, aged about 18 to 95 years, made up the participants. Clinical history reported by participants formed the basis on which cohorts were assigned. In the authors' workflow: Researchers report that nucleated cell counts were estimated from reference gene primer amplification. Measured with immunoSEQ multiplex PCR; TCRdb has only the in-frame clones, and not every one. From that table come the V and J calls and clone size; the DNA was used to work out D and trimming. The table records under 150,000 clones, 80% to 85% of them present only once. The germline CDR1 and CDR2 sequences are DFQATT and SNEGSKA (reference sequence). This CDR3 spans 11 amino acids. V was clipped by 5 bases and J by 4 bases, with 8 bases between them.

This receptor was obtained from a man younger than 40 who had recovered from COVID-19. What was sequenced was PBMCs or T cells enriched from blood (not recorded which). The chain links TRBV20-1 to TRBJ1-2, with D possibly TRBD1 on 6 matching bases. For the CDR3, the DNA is TGCAGTGCTGGGGACATCTATGGCTACACCTTC. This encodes CSAGDIYGYTF.